This T cell receptor beta chain was found in a study of shared clonotypes between healthy human individuals. Profiling relied on immunoSEQ multiplex PCR, and the TCRdb table lists in-frame clones only, not all of them. This table holds millions of clones, approximately 95% found once. What was sequenced was naive CD4+ T cells from PBMCs. Documented subset: CD45RA+ positively selected. The receptor's source is a man aged 18 to 35 in good health. Some clones in this sample may be carry-over from other donors' samples.

DNA for the CDR3: TGCGCCAGCAGCTTACCTAGCGGGATCTCGGAGACCCAGTACTTC. It encodes CASSLPSGISETQYF. The chain recombines TRBV5-1 with TRBJ2-5; 9 bases fit TRBD2. With V trimmed by 2 bases and J by 5 bases, 7 bases remained unmatched. In germline, CDR1 is SGHRS, CDR2 YFSETQ. This CDR3 region has 15 residues.